The next 19 T cell receptor beta chains were all read from a single sample in a study of identical twins (dated by TCRdb to about 2016). The method behind the library was 5' RACE. Sequencing used an Illumina HiSeq 2000. TCRdb took the public reads, trimmed them with fastp at Q25, ran MiXCR for clone calling and kept in-frame beta chains. Each entry is one CDR3 protein sequence, shown with its most common DNA and genes. This sample has hundreds of thousands of distinct CDR3 sequences in its table, and around an eighth of those were observed once. 7% to 9% of the sample is in the top ten clones. The sample was memory (CD45RO+) T cells sorted from blood. The cell subset or site label, as the study defines it: CD45RO+ enriched T cells. The receptors come from a woman between 18 and 29 years old in good health.

V gene TRBV5-4 combines with J gene TRBJ1-4; D call uncertain. The V gene's germline CDR1 is SGHNT and CDR2 YYREEE (reference sequence). V lost 4 bases to trimming and J lost 6 bases, with 16 bases between them. The CDR3 sequence is 15 residues long. The CDR3 DNA reads as TGTGCCAGCAGCCCTACCGGGAGACAAGATGAAAAACTGTTTTTT. Amino acid sequence: CASSPTGRQDEKLFF.

In its sample, this clonotype was seen many times. The chain couples TRBV7-2 to TRBJ2-5; TRBD2 matches 7 bases. CDR1 is SGHTA and CDR2 is FQGNSA in the germline V gene. J gave up 4 bases and V 2 bases, and 7 bases lay outside the gene matches. The CDR3 sequence is 15 residues long. The CDR3 nucleotides read TGTGCCAGCAGCTTATTGAGCGGGAAAGGAGAGACCCAGTACTTC. Protein sequence: CASSLLSGKGETQYF.

The J gene is TRBJ1-2, the V gene TRBV20-1, with 10 bases lining up with TRBD1. CDR3 length: 13 amino acids. V lost 6 bases, J lost 7 bases, and 8 bases stayed unmatched. Germline V gene lookup returns CDR1 DFQATT and CDR2 SNEGSKA (reference sequence). The CDR3, as DNA: TGCAGTGCGCGAGACAGGGGGCAGGGTGGCTACACCTTC. Its translation is CSARDRGQGGYTF.

This clonotype came up many times. This chain uses TRBV6-2 or TRBV6-3 with TRBJ2-6, with no clear D. CDR3 size: 15 residues. Trimming took off 0 bases at V and 4 bases at J, with 7 bases between the two ends. CDR1 and CDR2 (germline): MNHEY, SVGEGT. The CDR3 DNA reads TGTGCCAGCAGTTACTCGGGAACGGGGGCCAACGTCCTGACTTTC. This codes for CASSYSGTGANVLTF.

The rearrangement links TRBV20-1 to TRBJ1-1; TRBD1 aligns across 8 bases. The V and J ends lost 8 bases and 5 bases, in that order; junction bases with no gene match: 7. The CDR3 has 12 amino acids. Germline CDR1 reads DFQATT; CDR2 reads SNEGSKA (reference sequence). CDR3 coding DNA: TGCAGTTCTGGACAGGGAAGGACTGAAGCTTTCTTT. It is translated as CSSGQGRTEAFF.

Only a few counts were recorded for this clonotype. V is TRBV4-2 and J is TRBJ2-3; D gene unclear. Per the germline V gene, CDR1 is LGHNA and CDR2 is YNFKEQ. V was shortened by 0 bases and J by 1 base, with 8 bases between the two germline ends. The CDR3 spans 15 residues. In DNA, the CDR3 is TGTGCCAGCAGCCAAGATTCCCGTGGCACAGATACGCAGTATTTT. This encodes CASSQDSRGTDTQYF.

This clonotype came up a few times. This chain connects TRBV15 to TRBJ2-7; D may be TRBD2 (6 bases). Deletions cut 0 bases from V and 6 bases from J, with 15 bases between. The CDR3 totals 15 residues. Germline V gene data show CDR1 as LNHNV and CDR2 as YYDKDF (reference sequence). The chain's CDR3 is CATSRDPGIGSEQYF. Here the CDR3 DNA reads TGTGCCACCAGCAGAGATCCGGGAATCGGGAGCGAGCAGTACTTC.

A single count supports this clonotype. V gene TRBV19 combines with J gene TRBJ2-7; 7 bases match TRBD1. Germline V gene data show CDR1 as LNHDA and CDR2 as SQIVND (reference sequence). This CDR3 has 14 amino acids. The V segment lost 5 bases and the J segment 6 bases; nucleotides outside the gene matches: 10. This chain's CDR3 is CASSLRQGSGEQYF. For the CDR3, the DNA is TGTGCCAGTAGTCTCCGACAGGGTTCCGGCGAGCAGTACTTC. Supplemented by reference TRBV19 and TRBJ2-7, the full variable domain reads DGGITQSPKYLFRKEGQNVTLSCEQNLNHDAMYWYRQDPGQGLRLIYYSQIVNDFQKGDIAEGYSVSREKKESFPLTVTSAQKNPTAFYLCASSLRQGSGEQYFGPGTRLTVT.

In its sample, this clonotype was seen many times. The V and J genes are TRBV2 and TRBJ1-1, with D uncertain. The CDR3 runs 13 residues. CDR1 SNHLY and CDR2 FYNNEI come from the germline V gene. The germline V and J ends were trimmed by 3 bases and 1 base, with 6 bases remaining between them. CDR3 loop: CASSDQPNTEAFF. The CDR3 coding sequence is TGTGCCAGCAGTGACCAGCCGAACACTGAAGCTTTCTTT.

CDR3 residues: CASSLGNWQTSSYNEQFF. CDR3 coding DNA: TGTGCCAGCAGCTTAGGAAATTGGCAGACCAGCTCCTACAATGAGCAGTTCTTC. The chain joins TRBV11-2 to TRBJ2-1; D not certain. V lost 1 base, J lost 0 bases, and 16 bases lay in between. Germline CDR1 reads SGHAT; CDR2 reads FQNNGV. This CDR3 is built from 18 residues.

This clonotype has more than one count but fewer than ten. This rearrangement joins TRBV27 to TRBJ1-3; maybe TRBD1 (6 bases). CDR1 MNHEY and CDR2 SMNVEV come from the germline V gene (reference sequence). The CDR3 spans 15 residues. Trimming removed 2 bases from V and 0 bases from J, with 8 bases in between. CDR3 in DNA: TGTGCCAGCAGTTTAAGGGGGAGCTCTGGAAACACCATATATTTT. This translates into CASSLRGSSGNTIYF.

This chain uses TRBV30 with TRBJ1-5; no reliable D call. V dropped 4 bases and J dropped 5 bases, with 12 bases sitting between them. The CDR3 length is 13 residues. Germline V CDR1 and CDR2: GTSNPN, SVGIG (reference sequence). CDR3 in DNA: TGTGCCTGGAACGCCCAGAGGGATCAGCCCCAGCATTTT. Translated, it gives CAWNAQRDQPQHF. Combining the CDR3 with reference TRBV30 and TRBJ1-5 gives the whole variable domain SQTIHQWPATLVQPVGSPLSLECTVEGTSNPNLYWYRQAAGRGLQLLFYSVGIGQISSEVPQNLSASRPQDRQFILSSKKLLLSDSGFYLCAWNAQRDQPQHFGDGTRLSIL.

This clonotype was found many times. The CDR3 sequence is CASRTLSTDTQYF. CDR3 nucleotides: TGTGCCAGCCGGACATTGTCGACAGATACGCAGTATTTT. This chain uses TRBV5-5 with TRBJ2-3, with D tentatively TRBD1 (5 bases). The CDR3 totals 13 residues. V shed 7 bases and J shed 3 bases, with 12 bases lying between them. Per the germline V gene, CDR1 is SGHKS and CDR2 is YYEKEE (reference sequence).

This clonotype showed up just a few times. The rearrangement links TRBV20-1 to TRBJ2-1; no clear D gene. This CDR3 is built from 15 residues. V was cut by 0 bases and J by 6 bases, with 15 bases left in between. The V gene's germline CDR1 is DFQATT and CDR2 SNEGSKA (reference sequence). The CDR3 DNA is TGCAGTGCTAGAGATATGGCCAAACGTCGCAATGAGCAGTTCTTC. Translated, it gives CSARDMAKRRNEQFF.

This clonotype was detected a few times. The chain carries TRBV5-1 and TRBJ2-3; no reliable D call. The CDR3 contains 14 residues. Germline loops: CDR1 SGHRS, CDR2 YFSETQ. V was clipped by 0 bases and J by 2 bases, with 7 bases between them. The CDR3 bases are TGCGCCAGCAGCTTGGAGGCGGCCACAGATACGCAGTATTTT. It translates to CASSLEAATDTQYF.

This clonotype was counted at least ten times. V and J are TRBV6-1 and TRBJ2-6; D is perhaps TRBD1 or TRBD2 (5 bases each). Trimming removed 6 bases at V and 0 bases at J, with 9 bases between. This CDR3 spans 15 amino acids. Germline CDR1 and CDR2: MNHNS and SASEGT. CDR3 sequence reads: CASSGTSSGANVLTF. The CDR3 nucleotides are TGTGCCAGCAGCGGGACGAGCTCTGGGGCCAACGTCCTGACTTTC.

This clonotype was detected only once. The V and J genes are TRBV15 and TRBJ2-1, with 7 bases fitting TRBD2. The V gene end was trimmed by 5 bases and the J gene end by 9 bases; junction bases not matched to a gene: 7. Germline V lookup: CDR1 LNHNV, CDR2 YYDKDF (reference sequence). This CDR3 spans 13 amino acids. CDR3 protein: CATSSLGEGEQFF. CDR3 in DNA: TGTGCCACCAGCTCGCTCGGGGAGGGTGAGCAGTTCTTC.

The chain combines TRBV11-2 with TRBJ2-7; 7 nucleotides line up with TRBD2. The length of the CDR3 is 14 residues. In germline, CDR1 is SGHAT, CDR2 FQNNGV. The V and J ends lost 4 bases and 0 bases, in that order; junction bases with no gene match: 3. CDR3 sequence: CASSSRLASYEQYF. CDR3 nucleotide sequence: TGTGCCAGCAGCTCCCGACTAGCCTCCTACGAGCAGTACTTC.

This clonotype was seen a handful of times. This chain links TRBV20-1 with TRBJ2-5, with 9 bases aligning to TRBD2. The CDR3 runs to 14 residues. V lost 4 bases to trimming and J lost 2 bases; unmatched junction nucleotides: 5. Germline CDR1 and CDR2: DFQATT and SNEGSKA (reference sequence). The CDR3 sequence: CSATRLAVQETQYF. The CDR3 bases are TGCAGTGCTACCAGACTAGCGGTACAAGAGACCCAGTACTTC.